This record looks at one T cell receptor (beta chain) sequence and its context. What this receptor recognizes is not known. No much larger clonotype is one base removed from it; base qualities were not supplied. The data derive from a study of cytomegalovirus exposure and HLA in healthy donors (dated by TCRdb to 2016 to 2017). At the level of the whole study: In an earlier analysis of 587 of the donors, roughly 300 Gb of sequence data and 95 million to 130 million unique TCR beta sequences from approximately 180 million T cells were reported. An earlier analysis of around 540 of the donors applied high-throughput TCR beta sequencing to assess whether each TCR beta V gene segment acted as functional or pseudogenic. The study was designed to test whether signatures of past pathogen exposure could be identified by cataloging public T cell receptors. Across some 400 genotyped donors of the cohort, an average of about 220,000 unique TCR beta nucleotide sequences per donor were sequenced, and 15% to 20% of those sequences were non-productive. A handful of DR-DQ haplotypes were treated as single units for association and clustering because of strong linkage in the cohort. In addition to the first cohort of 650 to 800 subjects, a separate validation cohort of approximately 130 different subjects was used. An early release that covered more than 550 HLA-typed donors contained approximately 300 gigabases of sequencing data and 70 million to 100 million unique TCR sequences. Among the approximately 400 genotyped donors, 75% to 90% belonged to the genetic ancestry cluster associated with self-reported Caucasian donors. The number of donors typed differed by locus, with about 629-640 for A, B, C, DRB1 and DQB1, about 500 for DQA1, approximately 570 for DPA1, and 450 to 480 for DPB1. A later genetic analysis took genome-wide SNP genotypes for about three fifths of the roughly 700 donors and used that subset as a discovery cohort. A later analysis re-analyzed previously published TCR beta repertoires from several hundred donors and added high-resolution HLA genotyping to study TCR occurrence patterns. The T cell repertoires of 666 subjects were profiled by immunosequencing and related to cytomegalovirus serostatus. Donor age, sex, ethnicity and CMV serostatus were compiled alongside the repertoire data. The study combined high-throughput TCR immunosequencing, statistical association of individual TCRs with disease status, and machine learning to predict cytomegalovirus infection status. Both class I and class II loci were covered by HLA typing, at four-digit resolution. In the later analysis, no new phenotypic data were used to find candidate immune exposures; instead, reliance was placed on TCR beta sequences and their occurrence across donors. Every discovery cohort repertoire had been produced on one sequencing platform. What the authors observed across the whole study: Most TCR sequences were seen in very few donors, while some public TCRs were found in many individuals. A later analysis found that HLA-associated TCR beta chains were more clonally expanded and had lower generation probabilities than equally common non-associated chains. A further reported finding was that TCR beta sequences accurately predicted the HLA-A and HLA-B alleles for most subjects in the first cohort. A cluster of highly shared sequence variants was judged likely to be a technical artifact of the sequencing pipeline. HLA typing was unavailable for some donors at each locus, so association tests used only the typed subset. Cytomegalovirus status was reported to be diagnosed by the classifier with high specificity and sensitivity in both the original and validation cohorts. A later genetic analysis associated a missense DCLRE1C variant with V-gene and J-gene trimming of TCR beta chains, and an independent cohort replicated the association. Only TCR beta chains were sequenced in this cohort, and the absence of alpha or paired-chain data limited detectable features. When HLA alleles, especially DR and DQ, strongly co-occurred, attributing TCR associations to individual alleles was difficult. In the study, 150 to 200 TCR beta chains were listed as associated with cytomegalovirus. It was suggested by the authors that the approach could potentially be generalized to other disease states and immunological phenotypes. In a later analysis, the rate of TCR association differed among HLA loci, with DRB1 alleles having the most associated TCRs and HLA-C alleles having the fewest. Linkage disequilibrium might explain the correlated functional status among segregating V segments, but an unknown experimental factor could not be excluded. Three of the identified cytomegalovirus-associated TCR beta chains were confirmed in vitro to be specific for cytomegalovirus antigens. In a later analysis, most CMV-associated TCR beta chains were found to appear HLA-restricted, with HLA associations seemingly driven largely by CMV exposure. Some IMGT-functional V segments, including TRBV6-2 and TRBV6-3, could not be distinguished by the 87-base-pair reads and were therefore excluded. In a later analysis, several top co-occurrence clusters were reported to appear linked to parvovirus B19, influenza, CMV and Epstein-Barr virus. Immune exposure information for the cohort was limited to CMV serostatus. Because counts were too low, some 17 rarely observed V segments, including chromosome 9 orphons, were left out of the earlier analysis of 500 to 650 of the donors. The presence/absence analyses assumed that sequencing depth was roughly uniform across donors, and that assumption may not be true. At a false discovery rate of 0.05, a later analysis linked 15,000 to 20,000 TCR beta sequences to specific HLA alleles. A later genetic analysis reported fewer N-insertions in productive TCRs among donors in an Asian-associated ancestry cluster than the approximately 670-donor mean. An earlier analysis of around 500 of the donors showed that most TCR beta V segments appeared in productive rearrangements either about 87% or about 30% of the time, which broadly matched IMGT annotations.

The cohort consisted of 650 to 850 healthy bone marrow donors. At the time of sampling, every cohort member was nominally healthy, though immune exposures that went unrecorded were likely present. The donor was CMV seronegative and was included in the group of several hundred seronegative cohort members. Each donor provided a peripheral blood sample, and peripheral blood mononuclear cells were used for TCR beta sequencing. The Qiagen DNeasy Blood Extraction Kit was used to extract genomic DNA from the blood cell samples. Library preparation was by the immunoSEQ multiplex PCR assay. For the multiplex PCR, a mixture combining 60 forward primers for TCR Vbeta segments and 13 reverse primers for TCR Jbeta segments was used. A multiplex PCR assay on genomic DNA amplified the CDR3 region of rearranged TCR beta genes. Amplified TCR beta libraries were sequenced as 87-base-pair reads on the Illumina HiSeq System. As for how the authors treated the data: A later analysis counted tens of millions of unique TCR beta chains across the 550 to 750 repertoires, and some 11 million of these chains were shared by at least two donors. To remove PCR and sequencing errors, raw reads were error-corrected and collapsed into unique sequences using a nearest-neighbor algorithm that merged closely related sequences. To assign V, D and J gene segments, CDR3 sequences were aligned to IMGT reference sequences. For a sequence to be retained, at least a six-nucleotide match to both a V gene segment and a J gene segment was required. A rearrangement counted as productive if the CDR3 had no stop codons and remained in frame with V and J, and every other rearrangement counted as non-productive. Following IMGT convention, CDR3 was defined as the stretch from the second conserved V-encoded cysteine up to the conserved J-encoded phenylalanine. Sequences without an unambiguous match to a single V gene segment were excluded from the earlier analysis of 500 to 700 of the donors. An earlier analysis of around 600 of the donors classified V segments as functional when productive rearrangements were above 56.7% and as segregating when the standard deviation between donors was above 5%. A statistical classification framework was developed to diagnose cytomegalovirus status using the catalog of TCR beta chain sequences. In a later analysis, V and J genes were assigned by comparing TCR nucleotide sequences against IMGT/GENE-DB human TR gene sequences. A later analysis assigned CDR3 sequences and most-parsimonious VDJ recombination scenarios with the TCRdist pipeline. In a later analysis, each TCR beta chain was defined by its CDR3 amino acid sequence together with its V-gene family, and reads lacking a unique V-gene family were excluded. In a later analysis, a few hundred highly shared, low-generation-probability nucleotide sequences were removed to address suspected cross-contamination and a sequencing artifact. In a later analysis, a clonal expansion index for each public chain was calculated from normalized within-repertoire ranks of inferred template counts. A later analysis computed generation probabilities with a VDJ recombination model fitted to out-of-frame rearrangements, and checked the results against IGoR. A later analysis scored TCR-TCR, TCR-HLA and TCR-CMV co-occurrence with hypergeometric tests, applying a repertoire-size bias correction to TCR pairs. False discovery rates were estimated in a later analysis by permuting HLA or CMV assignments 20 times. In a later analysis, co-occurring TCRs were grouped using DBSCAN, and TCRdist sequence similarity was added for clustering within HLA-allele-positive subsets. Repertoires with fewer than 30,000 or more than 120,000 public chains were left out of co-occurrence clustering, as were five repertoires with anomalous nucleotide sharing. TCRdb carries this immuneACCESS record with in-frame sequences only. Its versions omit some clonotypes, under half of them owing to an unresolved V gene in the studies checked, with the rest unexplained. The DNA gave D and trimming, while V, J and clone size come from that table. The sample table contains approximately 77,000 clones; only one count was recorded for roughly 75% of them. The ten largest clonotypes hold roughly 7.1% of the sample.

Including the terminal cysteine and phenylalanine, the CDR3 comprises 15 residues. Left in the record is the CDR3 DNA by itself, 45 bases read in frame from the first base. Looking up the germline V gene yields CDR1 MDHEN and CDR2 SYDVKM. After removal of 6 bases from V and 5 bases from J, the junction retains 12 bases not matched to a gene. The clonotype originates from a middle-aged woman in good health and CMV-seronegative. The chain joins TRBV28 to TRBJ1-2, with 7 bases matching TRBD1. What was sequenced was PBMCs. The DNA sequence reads TGTGCCAGCAGCAAGGGACAGAGTTTACGGTATGGCTACACCTTC. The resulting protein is CASSKGQSLRYGYTF.